Reported below is one T cell receptor (beta chain). This sample is part of a study of shared clonotypes between healthy human individuals. Between the trimmed V and J ends, which lost 4 bases and 4 bases, there was a span of 16 bases. CDR1 SGHRS and CDR2 YFSETQ come from the germline V gene. The CDR3 is 15 residues long. Generated by immunoSEQ multiplex PCR, the TCRdb table keeps only in-frame clones and is missing some. The top ten hold about 1.8% of the sample, which has 600,000 to 800,000 clones, about two thirds seen once. Sequenced: memory CD4+ T cells sorted from blood. Regarding subset: CD45RA-negative fraction. The sequence was obtained from a woman in her 30s in good health. This chain joins TRBV5-1 and TRBJ2-3, with D perhaps matching TRBD2 (7 bases). CDR3 residues: CASSGARGGPDTQYF. DNA for the CDR3: TGCGCCAGCAGCGGGGCGAGGGGGGGCCCAGATACGCAGTATTTT.